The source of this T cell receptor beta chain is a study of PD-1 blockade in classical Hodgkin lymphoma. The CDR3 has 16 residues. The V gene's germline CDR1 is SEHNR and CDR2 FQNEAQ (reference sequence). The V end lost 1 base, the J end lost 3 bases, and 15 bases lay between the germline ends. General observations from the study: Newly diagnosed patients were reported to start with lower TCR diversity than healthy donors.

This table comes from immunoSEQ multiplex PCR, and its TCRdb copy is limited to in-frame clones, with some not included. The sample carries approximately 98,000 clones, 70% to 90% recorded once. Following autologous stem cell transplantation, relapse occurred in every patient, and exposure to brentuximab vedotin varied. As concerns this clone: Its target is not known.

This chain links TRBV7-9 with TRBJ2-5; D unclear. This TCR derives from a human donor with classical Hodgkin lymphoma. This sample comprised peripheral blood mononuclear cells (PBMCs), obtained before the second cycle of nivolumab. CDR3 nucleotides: TGTGCCAGCAGCTTAGGGCCACAAGGATGGGAAGAGACCCAGTACTTC. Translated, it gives CASSLGPQGWEETQYF.